This TCR beta chain was retrieved from a study of blood T cells in healthy people across ages. Germline CDR1 is SGHRS and CDR2 is YFSETQ. The CDR3 extends over 16 amino acids. Trimming took 3 bases from V and 9 from J; bases not matched to a gene: 13. Study-level findings and limits: As naive T cell percentage varied, TCR beta diversity correlated strongly with it. The study could not conclusively compare naive and antigen-experienced cells, given its unsorted PBMCs.

The second PCR ran about 6 to 11 cycles with a sample-barcoded 5' primer and J-beta primers. TCRdb re-called the 5' RACE reads with MiXCR, one entry per CDR3 protein. The sample includes about a million distinct CDR3 sequences, just over 50% seen only once; the top ten take 20% to 25%. Comments on this clonotype: The antigen remains undetermined.

A minimum of 6.5 million PBMCs was isolated per sample. Total RNA was extracted at no less than 6 micrograms per sample. The TCR was taken from a woman aged 60-70 years in good health. The sample was blood. V usage is TRBV5-1 and J usage is TRBJ2-1; 9 bases agree with TRBD1. CDR3 nucleotides: TGCGCCAGCAGCTCACAACCGGGACAGGGATCGAGTGAGCAGTTCTTC. Translation: CASSSQPGQGSSEQFF.